The TCR beta chain under discussion was sequenced for a study of CD8 T cells in ankylosing spondylitis. Study-level results: Seemingly characteristic of ankylosing spondylitis blood was a TCR beta motif consisting of about 8 highly homologous variants.

Trimming removed 4 bases from V and 1 base from J, with 7 bases in between. Germline V gene sequence: CDR1 SQVTM, CDR2 ANQGSEA. This CDR3 is built from 12 residues. As for this clonotype: Its antigen is currently unknown.

For TCR beta, libraries came from quantitative 5'-RACE with molecular barcodes. One entry per CDR3 protein, called by TCRdb with MiXCR from the 5' RACE reads. This table has about 700,000 distinct CDR3 sequences, around 20% appearing once. The source material was blood, either unsorted or a sorted T cell fraction (not recorded which). The chain couples TRBV29-1 to TRBJ2-5; D might be TRBD1 or TRBD2, each matching 5 bases. The origin of this receptor is a male donor with ankylosing spondylitis. The CDR3 sequence is CSVAGAQETQYF. CDR3 DNA: TGCAGCGTTGCCGGGGCCCAAGAGACCCAGTACTTC.